This section outlines one TCR beta chain sequence together with its context. Its target is unknown. The source of the sample is a study of CD4 T cells in relation to SARS-CoV-2 and coronaviruses. About the research overall: The restricting HLA molecule for shared crossreactive spike epitopes was mapped.

The CDR3 contains 13 residues. Trimming removed 4 bases from V and 2 bases from J, with 8 bases in between. Per germline, CDR1 LGHDT and CDR2 YNNKEL (reference sequence). General study results and limits: Monoreactive clones expanded significantly more to SARS-CoV-2 than crossreactive clones did.

The table came from immunoSEQ multiplex PCR; TCRdb's copy has only in-frame clones and leaves some out. The sample records more than 20,000 clones, roughly four fifths being singletons. Unexposed donor CD4+ T cells date from 2011-2018, before the COVID-19 pandemic. The cells were cultured for under 13 days before CD4+ T cells were isolated. As cell numbers allowed, unexposed-donor CD4+ T cells faced SARS-CoV-2 S/N and four cold-coronavirus spikes. The chain has TRBV3-1 (or the pseudogene TRBV3-2) and TRBJ2-5, with D maybe TRBD1 (5 bases). This receptor was obtained from a human donor in good health. Source material: CD4+ T cells from PBMCs, cultured in vitro. As DNA, the CDR3 is TGTGCCAGCAGCCGACAGTTTCAAGAGACCCAGTACTTC. It translates to CASSRQFQETQYF.